This passage covers 15 T cell receptor beta chains from one sample sequenced in a study of cytomegalovirus exposure and HLA in healthy donors. In the PCR, 60 Vbeta and 13 Jbeta primers were used. Repertoires were generated with immunoSEQ multiplex PCR, while TCRdb's copy carries only in-frame clones and drops some. The sample has roughly 160,000 clones, over 75% seen once. Material: PBMCs. Every receptor here comes from a man aged 40-49 years in good health and CMV-seronegative.

This rearrangement joins TRBV7-8 to TRBJ2-7, with D perhaps TRBD1 (5 bases). The length of the CDR3 is 15 residues. Germline V lookup: CDR1 SGHVS, CDR2 FQNEAQ. Deletions cut 0 bases from V and 4 bases from J, with 13 bases between. The DNA of the CDR3 is TGTGCCAGCAGCTTAGCCCCCGTCCAGGGATACGAGCAGTACTTC. This encodes CASSLAPVQGYEQYF. Full variable domain (rest looked up from reference TRBV7-8 and TRBJ2-7): GAGVSQSPRYKVAKRGQDVALRCDPISGHVSLFWYQQALGQGPEFLTYFQNEAQLDKSGLPSDRFFAERPEGSVSTLKIQRTQQEDSAVYLCASSLAPVQGYEQYFGPGTRLTVT.

This sequence joins TRBV28 and TRBJ1-4; possibly TRBD1 for D (6 bases). V gave up 2 bases and J gave up 7 bases, with 17 bases separating them. Germline values: CDR1 MDHEN, CDR2 SYDVKM. There are 16 residues in the CDR3. The CDR3 here is CASSLGGAGATEKLFF. CDR3 in DNA: TGTGCCAGCAGTTTAGGAGGCGCGGGGGCTACTGAAAAACTGTTTTTT.

This chain links TRBV7-9 with TRBJ1-3; TRBD1 might be the D (6 bases). The germline V gene has CDR1 SEHNR and CDR2 FQNEAQ (reference sequence). CDR3 length equals 15 residues. V dropped 4 bases and J dropped 2 bases, with 12 bases sitting between them. CDR3 in amino acids: CASSSPHRAGNTIYF. DNA of the CDR3: TGTGCCAGCAGCTCTCCACACAGGGCTGGAAACACCATATATTTT.

This clone is a singleton in its sample. The chain employs TRBV29-1 and TRBJ2-7; D not certain. CDR3 size: 12 residues. Deletions cut 4 bases from V and 5 bases from J, with 12 bases between. Germline V gene data show CDR1 as SQVTM and CDR2 as ANQGSEA. CDR3 nucleotide sequence: TGCAGCGTTGGAGGATCTCGTCACGAGCAGTACTTC. Its protein is CSVGGSRHEQYF.

In DNA form, the CDR3 reads TGTGCCAGCAGGTCGCCGGGACAGCTCTATGGCTACACCTTC. Amino acids: CASRSPGQLYGYTF. The chain has TRBV28 and TRBJ1-2, with 7 nucleotides matching TRBD1. Germline V gene data show CDR1 as MDHEN and CDR2 as SYDVKM. J gave up 4 bases and V 6 bases, and 8 bases lay outside the gene matches. This CDR3 spans 14 amino acids.

The chain has TRBV7-6 and TRBJ2-7, with TRBD2 matching 9 bases. Trimming removed 1 base from V and 5 bases from J; junction bases left unmatched: 9. This CDR3 comprises 16 residues. Germline V gives CDR1 SGHVS, CDR2 FNYEAQ. CDR3 sequence: CASSLVAGGHGNEQYF. The CDR3 DNA reads TGTGCCAGCAGCTTAGTGGCGGGGGGGCACGGAAACGAGCAGTACTTC. Full variable domain (missing parts from reference TRBV7-6 and TRBJ2-7): GAGVSQSPRYKVTKRGQDVALRCDPISGHVSLYWYRQALGQGPEFLTYFNYEAQQDKSGLPNDRFSAERPEGSISTLTIQRTEQRDSAMYRCASSLVAGGHGNEQYFGPGTRLTVT.

The chain recombines TRBV7-2 with TRBJ1-1; maybe TRBD1 (5 bases). Trimming shortened V by 1 base and J by 6 bases, and 12 bases separated the two germline ends. The CDR3 length is 14 residues. Germline V gives CDR1 SGHTA, CDR2 FQGNSA. CDR3: CASSLGEGRPEAFF. Here the CDR3 DNA reads TGTGCCAGCAGCTTAGGGGAGGGGCGCCCTGAAGCTTTCTTT.

The chain uses TRBV5-1 and TRBJ2-1, with a weak D call TRBD2 (6 bases). V was pared by 9 bases and J by 8 bases, with 18 bases between. This CDR3 region has 13 residues. Germline CDR1 SGHRS, CDR2 YFSETQ. CDR3: CATGLGGGDEQFF. The CDR3 DNA is TGCGCCACCGGATTGGGGGGTGGTGATGAGCAGTTCTTC. The complete variable domain, with remaining parts taken from reference TRBV5-1 and TRBJ2-1, reads KAGVTQTPRYLIKTRGQQVTLSCSPISGHRSVSWYQQTPGQGLQFLFEYFSETQRNKGNFPGRFSGRQFSNSRSEMNVSTLELGDSALYLCATGLGGGDEQFFGPGTRLTVL.

This clone was seen just once. This chain connects TRBV5-1 to TRBJ1-1; D remains ambiguous. The germline V and J ends were trimmed by 3 bases and 3 bases, with 9 bases remaining between them. CDR3 length: 13 amino acids. Germline V gene data show CDR1 as SGHRS and CDR2 as YFSETQ. CDR3 sequence: CASSWSWDTEAFF. In DNA form, the CDR3 reads TGCGCCAGCAGCTGGAGTTGGGACACTGAAGCTTTCTTT.

The chain uses TRBV2 and TRBJ2-7, with D hard to call. CDR1 and CDR2 (germline): SNHLY, FYNNEI. This CDR3 has 13 amino acids. With 4 bases removed from V and 7 bases from J, the gap between germline ends came to 14 bases. CDR3 bases: TGTGCCAGCAGTGCCTCCCCTCTCGGGGAGCAGTACTTC. It translates to CASSASPLGEQYF.

V is TRBV2 and J is TRBJ1-2; D is undetermined. The CDR3 has 13 amino acids. Germline lookup yields CDR1 SNHLY and CDR2 FYNNEI. V was shortened by 4 bases and J by 2 bases, with 8 bases between the two germline ends. CDR3 nucleotides: TGTGCCAGCAGTGTGAACAAGAACTATGGCTACACCTTC. Translation: CASSVNKNYGYTF.

The V gene is TRBV4-3, the J gene TRBJ2-1; TRBD1 might be the D (5 bases). The ends were cut back, 1 base at V and 7 bases at J, with 14 bases in the middle. Germline CDR1 is LGHNA and CDR2 is YSLEER. This CDR3 is built from 15 residues. CDR3 residues: CASSQGWQGLNEQFF. The CDR3 DNA sequence: TGCGCCAGCAGCCAAGGATGGCAGGGATTGAATGAGCAGTTCTTC.

The rearrangement joins TRBV5-4 to TRBJ2-1, with 16 bases lining up with TRBD2. In germline, CDR1 is SGHNT, CDR2 YYREEE (reference sequence). Trimming at V came to 3 bases and at J to 12 bases, leaving 6 bases not matched to a gene. This CDR3 is 15 amino acids long. This CDR3 is CASSSGTSGGAGQFF. The DNA for the CDR3 is TGTGCCAGCAGCTCAGGGACTAGCGGGGGGGCTGGGCAGTTCTTC.

For this clone: Other DNA sequences in this specimen translate into the identical CDR3. The gene calls are TRBV7-3 and TRBJ2-3; 8 positions agree with TRBD2. The CDR3 runs 15 residues. Per the germline V gene, CDR1 is SGHTA and CDR2 is FQGTGA. Unmatched junction bases numbered 2, after V lost 2 bases and J lost 1 base. The CDR3 DNA reads TGTGCCAGCAGCTTACGGCGGGGGGGCACAGATACGCAGTATTTT. Translating gives CASSLRRGGTDTQYF.

This clone was picked up a small number of times. The CDR3 coding sequence is TGTGCCAGCAGCCGACTAGCGGGGAACCAAGAGACCCAGTACTTC. It is translated as CASSRLAGNQETQYF. The J gene is TRBJ2-5, the V gene TRBV28; 11 positions agree with TRBD2. V shed 6 bases, J shed 0 bases, and the junction held 3 bases outside the gene matches. Germline CDR1 and CDR2: MDHEN and SYDVKM. CDR3 length: 15 residues. The full variable domain, rest sourced from reference TRBV28 and TRBJ2-5, is DVKVTQSSRYLVKRTGEKVFLECVQDMDHENMFWYRQDPGLGLRLIYFSYDVKMKEKGDIPEGYSVSREKKERFSLILESASTNQTSMYLCASSRLAGNQETQYFGPGTRLLVL.